A single sample gave rise to the 3 T cell receptor beta chains below, sequenced in a study of tumor-infiltrating lymphocytes in oesophageal squamous cell carcinoma. MiXCR was run by TCRdb on the PCR reads, yielding one entry per CDR3 protein. Of fewer than 15,000 distinct CDR3 sequences in the sample, roughly 51% are singletons; the top ten hold 9.5% to 13%. Sample: blood. These receptors originate from a female donor with esophageal squamous cell carcinoma.

By proportion, this clonotype is medium-sized (0.01 to 0.1%). The chain has TRBV7-2 and TRBJ2-1; 8 bases are a match to TRBD2. The CDR3 totals 16 residues. The germline gives CDR1 SGHTA, CDR2 FQGNSA. After removal of 3 bases from V and 6 bases from J, the junction contained 10 bases not matched to a gene. Written as DNA, the CDR3 is TGTGCCAGCAGCTTCCTGAGCGGGAGAACGGTCAATGAGCAGTTCTTC. Amino acids: CASSFLSGRTVNEQFF.

J is TRBJ2-5 and V is TRBV7-9; D gene ambiguous. The last part of the DNA fits TRBJ2-7 better; the J call may be wrong. Per germline, CDR1 SEHNR and CDR2 FQNEAQ (reference sequence). This CDR3 has 14 amino acids. CDR3 coding DNA: TGTGCCAGCAGCCTAGACCTAGAGTTAGACGAGCAGTACTTC. This encodes CASSLDLELDEQYF.

The J gene is TRBJ2-3, the V gene TRBV6-6; no definite D call. V was trimmed by 6 bases and J by 6 bases, leaving 13 bases between them. The germline CDR1 and CDR2 sequences are MNHNY and SVGAGI (reference sequence). CDR3 length: 13 amino acids. For the CDR3, the DNA is TGTGCCAGCAGCCACGGCGGTTCCGATACGCAGTATTTT. It translates to CASSHGGSDTQYF.